This TCR beta chain was found in a study of blood T cells in healthy people across ages (dated by TCRdb to between 2015 and 2017). Regarding the complete study: In model experiments, template switching captured about one uniquely barcoded TCR beta cDNA molecule for every two T cells. Four age groups were formed from the donors: young (average approximately 15 years), middle-aged (approximately 40), aged (62) and long-lived (less than 85). The study measured age-related changes in TCR beta repertoire diversity using deep sequencing normalized with unique cDNA molecular identifiers. The study analyzed two additional independent replicas of 1 million unique cDNA reads from the same blood draw for two donors, one aged 18 to 29 and one aged 80 or older. Results and caveats for the whole study, not just this receptor: Observed TCR beta diversity per million T cells fell roughly linearly with age, and a significant reduction was already apparent by age roughly 40. Compared with the aged group, the long-lived group had more naive CD4+ T cells, fewer expanded clones and increased TCR diversity, suggesting age selection. Estimates of total diversity from one million sequenced T cells were regarded as lower bounds and underestimates. Because donor CMV infection status was unknown, age-related changes in expanded clonotypes were potentially confounded. The percentage of naive T cells measured by flow cytometry correlated strongly with observed TCR beta diversity. Bulk unsorted PBMC profiling prevented conclusive comparison of naive and antigen-experienced compartments.

The table lists this clonotype with a count of one. Its specific antigen is unknown. No per-base quality is available; no much larger clone lies one base away. Donors were about 36 systemically healthy Caucasian individuals from Russia aged about 6 to 100 years. Ten milliliters of peripheral blood were drawn from each donor into EDTA-treated Vacutainer tubes. Ficoll-Paque density-gradient centrifugation was used to isolate PBMCs, with at least 6 million per sample. Trizol reagent was used to extract total RNA from PBMCs, with at least 5.5 micrograms per sample. For every donor, an aliquot of PBMCs went through flow cytometry to measure the percentages of naive CD45RAhigh/CD27high T cells. Libraries were built with 5' RACE. The instrument was an Illumina HiSeq 2500. The second PCR ran for about 6 to 11 cycles and used a J-beta primer mix along with a sample-barcoded 5' primer. A template-switch 5' adaptor carrying 12 random nucleotides introduced a unique molecular identifier onto each TCR beta cDNA molecule. Each sample yielded at least 2.5 million CDR3-containing paired-end reads. First-strand cDNA synthesis was performed from all RNA using the Mint cDNA synthesis kit, with priming by a TRBC-specific oligonucleotide. Following uracil-DNA glycosylase treatment, all cDNA underwent a first 18-cycle PCR with the universal primers M1SS and BC2_uni_R. The authors' analysis ran thus. Normalization of each sample was performed by random selection of 1 million high-quality reads, each carrying a distinct molecular identifier. Instead of being binned into consensus sequences, reads with shared molecular identifiers were discarded. MiTCR, with a Q25 quality threshold and the strictest error-elimination algorithm, was used for CDR3 identification, clonotype clustering and error correction. A nonparametric unseen species model with Euler transformation was used to estimate lower-bound total TCR beta diversity. The public reads were reprocessed in TCRdb via fastp at Q25 and MiXCR, keeping in-frame beta chains. Identical CDR3 proteins give one entry, which carries the most common genes and DNA. TCRdb's processing, not the authors', yielded these V and J calls. In this sample the table shows approximately 780,000 distinct CDR3 sequences, roughly 24% of which occur a single time. Of the sample, 2.5% to 3.5% falls within the top ten clones.

The cysteine opens and the phenylalanine closes a CDR3 of 16 amino acids. CDR3 DNA is the only sequence kept; it has 48 bases, read in frame from the first base. Based on the germline V gene, the CDR1 and CDR2 sequences are ENHRY and SYGVKD. V lost 6 bases and J lost 1 base, and the count of bases not matched to a germline gene is 4. The same data also went into a second study, on T cells of mothers and their children. As the second publication notes: Nine systemically healthy Caucasian individuals served as donors, namely three mothers together with their six children. cDNA synthesis consumed the entire amount of extracted RNA, loaded at around 1.4 ug RNA in each 15 ul reaction. In the second PCR, the M1S primer introduced both the sample barcodes and 2-4 random nucleotides. More than 9 million TCR beta CDR3 reads were obtained from each mother, and roughly 3.1 million reads were obtained from each child. Thymic selection shapes the output of TCR recombination in a similar way in related and unrelated pairs, and inherited differences have a minor effect. Normalized repertoire overlap was always slightly but never significantly higher in related than unrelated mother-child pairs. No persistent microchimeric T cell clones were detected, at a sensitivity of roughly 100 clones per million clonotypes. In the study, deep NGS was used to compare the TCR beta repertoires of mothers and children, and features distinguishing related mother-child pairs from unrelated individuals were sought. The mean age was roughly 44 +/- 4 years for the mothers and around 10 +/- 4 years for the children. After adapter ligation with NEBNext reagents, the libraries were sequenced on Illumina HiSeq 2000 with 100+100 nt paired-end reads. To prevent cross-contamination, the mother and child libraries were prepared a month apart and were sequenced in separate runs. For each donor, somewhere between roughly 500,000 and 2,300,000 distinct TCR beta clonotypes were identified. Naive TCR beta clonotypes were estimated from low-frequency clonotypes matched to each donor's FACS-determined naive share, without sorting.

The rearrangement combines TRBV10-3 with TRBJ2-2; 11 of the junction bases match TRBD2. Sequencing input: blood. This clonotype was sampled from a boy between 10 and 17 years old in good health. CDR3 reads: CAIRTSGVLNTGELFF. The sequence in DNA is TGTGCCATCAGGACTAGCGGGGTCCTGAACACCGGGGAGCTGTTTTTT.